The rows below give T cell receptor beta chains drawn from one sample of a study of T cell changes during pregnancy in multiple sclerosis. Data came from immunoSEQ multiplex PCR; TCRdb stores just in-frame clones and leaves some out. Of about 69,000 clones in the sample, around 94% were seen once. The source material was peripheral blood, sampled in the third trimester of pregnancy. Every receptor here comes from a female donor in good health, enrolled as a control in a pregnancy study. The CDR3 runs from the conserved cysteine through the conserved F or W. D genes are given only for firm matches. Some rows have no size entry. The others give once, few or many, or a class for an expanded clone.

clone_size: .
v_call: TRBV2
j_call: TRBJ2-6
d_call: .
cdr3_length: 14
cdr3_aa: CASSGEAGANVLTF
cdr3_nt: TGTGCCAGCTCCGGGGAGGCTGGGGCCAACGTCCTGACTTTC

clone_size: .
v_call: TRBV7-9
j_call: TRBJ1-4
d_call: .
cdr3_length: 15
cdr3_aa: CASSGWAQGKEKLFF
cdr3_nt: TGTGCCAGCAGTGGATGGGCACAGGGCAAAGAAAAACTGTTTTTT

clone_size: .
v_call: TRBV6-1
j_call: TRBJ2-5
d_call: .
cdr3_length: 15
cdr3_aa: CASIYMRAAQETQYF
cdr3_nt: TGTGCCAGCATCTATATGCGTGCGGCCCAAGAGACCCAGTACTTC

clone_size: .
v_call: TRBV30
j_call: TRBJ1-5
d_call: .
cdr3_length: 16
cdr3_aa: CAWSVLGQGKNQPQHF
cdr3_nt: TGTGCCTGGAGTGTACTGGGGCAGGGGAAGAATCAGCCCCAGCATTTT

clone_size: .
v_call: TRBV9
j_call: TRBJ2-1
d_call: TRBD2
cdr3_length: 14
cdr3_aa: CASSAGGAGYEQFF
cdr3_nt: TGTGCCAGCAGCGCCGGGGGGGCAGGTTATGAGCAGTTCTTC

clone_size: .
v_call: TRBV15
j_call: TRBJ2-1
d_call: TRBD2
cdr3_length: 19
cdr3_aa: CATSRDLSSGRPTYNEQFF
cdr3_nt: TGTGCCACCAGCAGAGATCTGAGTAGCGGGAGACCTACCTACAATGAGCAGTTCTTC

clone_size: .
v_call: TRBV7-9
j_call: TRBJ1-5
d_call: TRBD1
cdr3_length: 18
cdr3_aa: CASSLGDRGSYSNQPQHF
cdr3_nt: TGTGCCAGCAGCTTAGGGGACAGGGGATCTTATAGCAATCAGCCCCAGCATTTT

clone_size: .
v_call: TRBV28
j_call: TRBJ1-2
d_call: .
cdr3_length: 13
cdr3_aa: CASSRQDVWGYTF
cdr3_nt: TGTGCCAGCTCGAGACAGGACGTATGGGGCTACACCTTC

clone_size: once
v_call: TRBV28
j_call: TRBJ1-2
d_call: .
cdr3_length: 12
cdr3_aa: CASWGQGGGYTF
cdr3_nt: TGTGCCAGCTGGGGGCAGGGCGGGGGCTACACCTTC

clone_size: .
v_call: TRBV19
j_call: TRBJ2-4
d_call: .
cdr3_length: 13
cdr3_aa: CASSIARVDIQYF
cdr3_nt: TGTGCCAGTAGTATAGCCAGGGTCGACATTCAGTACTTC

clone_size: .
v_call: TRBV19
j_call: TRBJ1-5
d_call: TRBD1
cdr3_length: 17
cdr3_aa: CASSLRLTGVLDQPQHF
cdr3_nt: TGTGCCAGTAGTCTACGGCTAACAGGGGTCTTAGATCAGCCCCAGCATTTT

clone_size: .
v_call: TRBV18
j_call: TRBJ1-2
d_call: TRBD1
cdr3_length: 16
cdr3_aa: CASSRRDRADIGGYTF
cdr3_nt: TGTGCCAGCTCACGCCGGGACAGGGCGGATATTGGTGGCTACACCTTC

clone_size: .
v_call: TRBV4-2
j_call: TRBJ1-1
d_call: .
cdr3_length: 17
cdr3_aa: CASSHQINGASNTEAFF
cdr3_nt: TGTGCCAGCAGCCATCAAATTAATGGGGCCAGTAACACTGAAGCTTTCTTT

clone_size: .
v_call: TRBV7-9
j_call: TRBJ1-3
d_call: TRBD1
cdr3_length: 16
cdr3_aa: CASSSLRTGEGNTIYF
cdr3_nt: TGTGCCAGCAGCTCCCTCCGGACAGGGGAGGGAAACACCATATATTTT

clone_size: once
v_call: TRBV6-5
j_call: TRBJ2-7
d_call: TRBD1
cdr3_length: 15
cdr3_aa: CASSNTGTGSYEQYF
cdr3_nt: TGTGCCAGCAGCAACACCGGGACAGGCTCATACGAGCAGTACTTC

clone_size: .
v_call: TRBV7-2
j_call: TRBJ2-2
d_call: TRBD1
cdr3_length: 17
cdr3_aa: CASRAGQGAWSTGELFF
cdr3_nt: TGTGCCAGCAGGGCCGGACAGGGGGCTTGGAGCACCGGGGAGCTGTTTTTT

clone_size: .
v_call: TRBV6-5
j_call: TRBJ2-1
d_call: .
cdr3_length: 14
cdr3_aa: CASSYSLGNNEQFF
cdr3_nt: TGTGCCAGCAGTTACTCGCTAGGAAACAATGAGCAGTTCTTC

clone_size: .
v_call: TRBV9
j_call: TRBJ2-3
d_call: .
cdr3_length: 17
cdr3_aa: CASSPLAGQSSTDTQYF
cdr3_nt: TGTGCCAGCAGCCCTTTGGCGGGACAGAGTAGCACAGATACGCAGTATTTT

clone_size: .
v_call: TRBV19
j_call: TRBJ2-7
d_call: TRBD2
cdr3_length: 13
cdr3_aa: CASSMGGNYEQYF
cdr3_nt: TGTGCCAGTAGTATGGGGGGGAACTACGAGCAGTACTTC

clone_size: .
v_call: TRBV10-3
j_call: TRBJ2-5
d_call: .
cdr3_length: 14
cdr3_aa: CAAKQGGGQETQYF
cdr3_nt: TGTGCCGCGAAACAGGGTGGCGGGCAAGAGACCCAGTACTTC

clone_size: .
v_call: TRBV14
j_call: TRBJ2-7
d_call: .
cdr3_length: 11
cdr3_aa: CASSLQYEQYF
cdr3_nt: TGTGCCAGCAGCCTACAATACGAGCAGTACTTC

clone_size: .
v_call: TRBV9
j_call: TRBJ2-7
d_call: TRBD1
cdr3_length: 15
cdr3_aa: CASSPTGAESYEQYF
cdr3_nt: TGTGCCAGCAGCCCGACAGGGGCAGAATCCTACGAGCAGTACTTC

clone_size: .
v_call: TRBV19
j_call: TRBJ2-7
d_call: .
cdr3_length: 17
cdr3_aa: CASSTTELWPSANEQYF
cdr3_nt: TGTGCCAGTAGTACAACCGAGTTATGGCCCAGCGCCAACGAGCAGTACTTC

clone_size: .
v_call: TRBV6-6
j_call: TRBJ1-2
d_call: .
cdr3_length: 13
cdr3_aa: CASSPDRNYGYTF
cdr3_nt: TGTGCCAGCAGTCCCGACAGGAATTATGGCTACACCTTC

clone_size: .
v_call: TRBV7-9
j_call: TRBJ2-7
d_call: .
cdr3_length: 15
cdr3_aa: CASSNPSAGSYEQYF
cdr3_nt: TGTGCCAGCAGCAATCCGTCAGCGGGTTCCTACGAGCAGTACTTC

clone_size: .
v_call: TRBV18
j_call: TRBJ1-2
d_call: .
cdr3_length: 13
cdr3_aa: CASSPNSGDGYTF
cdr3_nt: TGTGCCAGCTCACCTAACTCGGGGGATGGCTACACCTTC

clone_size: .
v_call: TRBV7-9
j_call: TRBJ2-1
d_call: .
cdr3_length: 16
cdr3_aa: CASSLRDTIRPNEQFF
cdr3_nt: TGTGCCAGCAGCTTAAGGGACACCATTCGGCCCAATGAGCAGTTCTTC

clone_size: .
v_call: TRBV6-5
j_call: TRBJ2-7
d_call: TRBD1
cdr3_length: 15
cdr3_aa: CASSYWSTGGREQYF
cdr3_nt: TGTGCCAGCAGCTACTGGTCGACAGGGGGAAGGGAGCAGTACTTC

clone_size: .
v_call: TRBV6-6
j_call: TRBJ2-7
d_call: TRBD1
cdr3_length: 14
cdr3_aa: CASTKPGQNYEQYF
cdr3_nt: TGTGCCAGCACTAAACCGGGACAGAACTACGAGCAGTACTTC

clone_size: .
v_call: TRBV27
j_call: TRBJ1-4
d_call: TRBD1
cdr3_length: 16
cdr3_aa: CASRPDRGVTNEKLFF
cdr3_nt: TGTGCCAGCAGACCTGACAGGGGCGTAACTAATGAAAAACTGTTTTTT

clone_size: .
v_call: TRBV11-2
j_call: TRBJ2-7
d_call: TRBD2
cdr3_length: 15
cdr3_aa: CASRTSGTNNYEQYF
cdr3_nt: TGTGCCAGCAGAACAAGCGGGACTAATAACTACGAGCAGTACTTC

clone_size: .
v_call: TRBV25-1
j_call: TRBJ2-7
d_call: TRBD1
cdr3_length: 16
cdr3_aa: CASSEWRGQGVSEQYF
cdr3_nt: TGTGCCAGCAGTGAATGGAGGGGACAGGGAGTTTCCGAGCAGTACTTC

clone_size: .
v_call: TRBV9
j_call: TRBJ2-2
d_call: .
cdr3_length: 16
cdr3_aa: CASSVASLLATGELFF
cdr3_nt: TGTGCCAGCAGCGTAGCCTCCCTCCTAGCGACCGGGGAGCTGTTTTTT

clone_size: .
v_call: TRBV11-2
j_call: TRBJ1-5
d_call: .
cdr3_length: 14
cdr3_aa: CASSLTDTNQPQHF
cdr3_nt: TGTGCCAGCAGCTTAACGGACACCAATCAGCCCCAGCATTTT

clone_size: .
v_call: TRBV5-5
j_call: TRBJ1-3
d_call: TRBD1
cdr3_length: 14
cdr3_aa: CASSGTGSGNTIYF
cdr3_nt: TGTGCCAGCAGCGGGACAGGGTCTGGAAACACCATATATTTT

clone_size: once
v_call: TRBV7-9
j_call: TRBJ2-5
d_call: TRBD1
cdr3_length: 14
cdr3_aa: CASRDTGGVQTQYF
cdr3_nt: TGTGCCAGCAGGGACACAGGGGGCGTGCAGACCCAGTACTTC

clone_size: .
v_call: TRBV4-2
j_call: TRBJ2-2
d_call: .
cdr3_length: 13
cdr3_aa: CASSQAPSGELFF
cdr3_nt: TGTGCCAGCAGCCAAGCCCCCAGCGGGGAGCTGTTTTTT

clone_size: .
v_call: TRBV7-3
j_call: TRBJ2-7
d_call: TRBD1
cdr3_length: 12
cdr3_aa: CASSLTGDEQYF
cdr3_nt: TGTGCCAGCAGCTTGACAGGGGACGAGCAGTACTTC

clone_size: .
v_call: TRBV4-2
j_call: TRBJ2-2
d_call: .
cdr3_length: 17
cdr3_aa: CASSPDPGGRGTGELFF
cdr3_nt: TGTGCCAGCAGCCCCGACCCGGGGGGCAGGGGCACCGGGGAGCTGTTTTTT

clone_size: .
v_call: TRBV15
j_call: TRBJ1-5
d_call: TRBD1
cdr3_length: 16
cdr3_aa: CATSREGTAFNQPQHF
cdr3_nt: TGTGCCACCAGCAGAGAAGGGACAGCATTTAATCAGCCCCAGCATTTT

clone_size: .
v_call: TRBV7-8
j_call: TRBJ1-1
d_call: .
cdr3_length: 15
cdr3_aa: CASSPRGGFRTEAFF
cdr3_nt: TGTGCCAGCAGCCCCAGGGGAGGGTTTAGAACTGAAGCTTTCTTT

clone_size: .
v_call: TRBV6-6
j_call: TRBJ1-1
d_call: .
cdr3_length: 15
cdr3_aa: CASSYSPPQNTEAFF
cdr3_nt: TGTGCCAGCAGTTACTCCCCCCCCCAGAACACTGAAGCTTTCTTT

clone_size: .
v_call: TRBV28
j_call: TRBJ2-5
d_call: TRBD2
cdr3_length: 16
cdr3_aa: CASSLGSLAGGKTQYF
cdr3_nt: TGTGCCAGCAGTTTAGGCTCCCTAGCGGGAGGGAAGACCCAGTACTTC

clone_size: .
v_call: TRBV28
j_call: TRBJ2-7
d_call: TRBD2
cdr3_length: 19
cdr3_aa: CASSFNGGGVDHLGYEQYF
cdr3_nt: TGTGCCAGCAGTTTCAATGGCGGGGGGGTTGACCACCTAGGTTACGAGCAGTACTTC

clone_size: .
v_call: TRBV9
j_call: TRBJ2-1
d_call: .
cdr3_length: 15
cdr3_aa: CASSVQGAGVHEQFF
cdr3_nt: TGTGCCAGCAGCGTACAGGGGGCGGGAGTACATGAGCAGTTCTTC

clone_size: .
v_call: TRBV6-6
j_call: TRBJ1-6
d_call: TRBD1
cdr3_length: 14
cdr3_aa: CASSPDREVSPLHF
cdr3_nt: TGTGCCAGCAGCCCGGACAGGGAGGTATCGCCCCTCCACTTT

clone_size: .
v_call: TRBV29-1
j_call: TRBJ2-1
d_call: .
cdr3_length: 14
cdr3_aa: CSVGVSGSYNEQFF
cdr3_nt: TGCAGCGTTGGGGTTAGCGGCTCCTACAATGAGCAGTTCTTC

clone_size: .
v_call: TRBV19
j_call: TRBJ2-1
d_call: TRBD2
cdr3_length: 15
cdr3_aa: CASSIREGPYNEQFF
cdr3_nt: TGTGCCAGTAGTATTAGGGAGGGCCCGTACAATGAGCAGTTCTTC

clone_size: few
v_call: TRBV6-4
j_call: TRBJ2-3
d_call: TRBD2
cdr3_length: 15
cdr3_aa: CASASTSGSTDTQYF
cdr3_nt: TGTGCCAGCGCCTCGACTAGCGGGAGCACAGATACGCAGTATTTT

clone_size: .
v_call: TRBV14
j_call: TRBJ2-7
d_call: .
cdr3_length: 14
cdr3_aa: CASSQDRVRNEQYF
cdr3_nt: TGTGCCAGCAGCCAAGACAGGGTTAGGAACGAGCAGTACTTC

clone_size: .
v_call: TRBV28
j_call: TRBJ1-5
d_call: TRBD1
cdr3_length: 20
cdr3_aa: CASSPPEGQGSAEPNQPQHF
cdr3_nt: TGTGCCAGCAGTCCTCCTGAGGGACAGGGATCAGCGGAGCCCAATCAGCCCCAGCATTTT

clone_size: once
v_call: TRBV19
j_call: TRBJ2-5
d_call: TRBD2
cdr3_length: 12
cdr3_aa: CASSPGGETQYF
cdr3_nt: TGTGCCAGTAGTCCGGGAGGAGAGACCCAGTACTTC